This T cell receptor beta chain emerged from a study of blood T cell repertoires in COVID-19 (dated by TCRdb to 2019 to 2021). Regarding the research as a whole: Samples from collaborators originated in the United States, Italy and Spain and spanned both the acute and convalescent phases of COVID-19. The sample metadata nearly always contained a de-identified subject ID, COVID-19 status, age in years and sex. The samples were drawn from two sources: the first 160 participants of the ongoing ImmuneRACE study, and approximately 1,300 subjects contributed by 6 global collaborators. The dataset comprised deeply sampled blood TCRbeta repertoires from subjects exposed to, actively infected with, or recovered from COVID-19. Where HLA class I and class II types were available, the types were taken from metadata supplied by the sample provider, not from assay-based typing. The material from the prospective study consisted of cDNA or gDNA derived from T cells, B-cell-depleted T cells, or PBMCs. The repertoires were released in a freely available public database meant as a resource for research on the immune response to SARS-CoV-2. Summary of the overall study and its limitations: The amount of clinical and demographic metadata varied by source and participant and was provided uncurated.

TCRbeta CDR3 regions were amplified from genomic DNA by means of the immunoSEQ Assay, a bias-controlled multiplex PCR. The study's processing was this. The number of nucleated cells in each sample was estimated by amplification of reference gene primers within the assay. Sequence reads were collapsed and filtered to measure the absolute abundance of every unique TCRbeta CDR3 rearrangement. For each sample, productive Simpson clonality was calculated as the square root of Simpson's diversity index across productive rearrangements. TCRdb provides this immuneACCESS table in a form limited to in-frame rearrangements. Some clones are lacking; in checked studies, under half of them reflect an unresolved V gene, and why the rest are absent is not known. The V and J calls and clone size were taken over from that table, and D and trimming were inferred from the DNA. In all, the sample holds some 69,000 clones, and roughly 89% of those were seen once. The top ten clones comprise about 5% of the sample.

Notes on this clone: Its recognized antigen is unknown. Per-base quality was not reported, and no clone a single base away is much larger than it.

Each collaborating institution followed its own protocols to collect whole blood in K2EDTA tubes. Collaborator samples were shipped for TCRbeta analysis as frozen whole blood, isolated PBMCs, or DNA extracted from either sample type. CDR1 and CDR2 were assigned from the germline V gene as SGHVS and FQNEAQ. The CDR3 goes from the cysteine to the phenylalanine over 19 residues. Only the CDR3 portion is preserved as DNA: 57 bases, with reading frame beginning at the first base. V loses 5 bases, J loses 3 bases, and the germline ends lie 25 bases apart. The origin of this receptor is a woman in her fifties or sixties with active COVID-19. The chain employs TRBV7-8 and TRBJ1-4; the D gene lacks a confident call. The sample comprised peripheral blood. The DNA is TGTGCCAGCAGCGACCGCTTAGAGAGTTCGGGATTGGCTAATGAAAAACTGTTTTTT. Its protein is CASSDRLESSGLANEKLFF.